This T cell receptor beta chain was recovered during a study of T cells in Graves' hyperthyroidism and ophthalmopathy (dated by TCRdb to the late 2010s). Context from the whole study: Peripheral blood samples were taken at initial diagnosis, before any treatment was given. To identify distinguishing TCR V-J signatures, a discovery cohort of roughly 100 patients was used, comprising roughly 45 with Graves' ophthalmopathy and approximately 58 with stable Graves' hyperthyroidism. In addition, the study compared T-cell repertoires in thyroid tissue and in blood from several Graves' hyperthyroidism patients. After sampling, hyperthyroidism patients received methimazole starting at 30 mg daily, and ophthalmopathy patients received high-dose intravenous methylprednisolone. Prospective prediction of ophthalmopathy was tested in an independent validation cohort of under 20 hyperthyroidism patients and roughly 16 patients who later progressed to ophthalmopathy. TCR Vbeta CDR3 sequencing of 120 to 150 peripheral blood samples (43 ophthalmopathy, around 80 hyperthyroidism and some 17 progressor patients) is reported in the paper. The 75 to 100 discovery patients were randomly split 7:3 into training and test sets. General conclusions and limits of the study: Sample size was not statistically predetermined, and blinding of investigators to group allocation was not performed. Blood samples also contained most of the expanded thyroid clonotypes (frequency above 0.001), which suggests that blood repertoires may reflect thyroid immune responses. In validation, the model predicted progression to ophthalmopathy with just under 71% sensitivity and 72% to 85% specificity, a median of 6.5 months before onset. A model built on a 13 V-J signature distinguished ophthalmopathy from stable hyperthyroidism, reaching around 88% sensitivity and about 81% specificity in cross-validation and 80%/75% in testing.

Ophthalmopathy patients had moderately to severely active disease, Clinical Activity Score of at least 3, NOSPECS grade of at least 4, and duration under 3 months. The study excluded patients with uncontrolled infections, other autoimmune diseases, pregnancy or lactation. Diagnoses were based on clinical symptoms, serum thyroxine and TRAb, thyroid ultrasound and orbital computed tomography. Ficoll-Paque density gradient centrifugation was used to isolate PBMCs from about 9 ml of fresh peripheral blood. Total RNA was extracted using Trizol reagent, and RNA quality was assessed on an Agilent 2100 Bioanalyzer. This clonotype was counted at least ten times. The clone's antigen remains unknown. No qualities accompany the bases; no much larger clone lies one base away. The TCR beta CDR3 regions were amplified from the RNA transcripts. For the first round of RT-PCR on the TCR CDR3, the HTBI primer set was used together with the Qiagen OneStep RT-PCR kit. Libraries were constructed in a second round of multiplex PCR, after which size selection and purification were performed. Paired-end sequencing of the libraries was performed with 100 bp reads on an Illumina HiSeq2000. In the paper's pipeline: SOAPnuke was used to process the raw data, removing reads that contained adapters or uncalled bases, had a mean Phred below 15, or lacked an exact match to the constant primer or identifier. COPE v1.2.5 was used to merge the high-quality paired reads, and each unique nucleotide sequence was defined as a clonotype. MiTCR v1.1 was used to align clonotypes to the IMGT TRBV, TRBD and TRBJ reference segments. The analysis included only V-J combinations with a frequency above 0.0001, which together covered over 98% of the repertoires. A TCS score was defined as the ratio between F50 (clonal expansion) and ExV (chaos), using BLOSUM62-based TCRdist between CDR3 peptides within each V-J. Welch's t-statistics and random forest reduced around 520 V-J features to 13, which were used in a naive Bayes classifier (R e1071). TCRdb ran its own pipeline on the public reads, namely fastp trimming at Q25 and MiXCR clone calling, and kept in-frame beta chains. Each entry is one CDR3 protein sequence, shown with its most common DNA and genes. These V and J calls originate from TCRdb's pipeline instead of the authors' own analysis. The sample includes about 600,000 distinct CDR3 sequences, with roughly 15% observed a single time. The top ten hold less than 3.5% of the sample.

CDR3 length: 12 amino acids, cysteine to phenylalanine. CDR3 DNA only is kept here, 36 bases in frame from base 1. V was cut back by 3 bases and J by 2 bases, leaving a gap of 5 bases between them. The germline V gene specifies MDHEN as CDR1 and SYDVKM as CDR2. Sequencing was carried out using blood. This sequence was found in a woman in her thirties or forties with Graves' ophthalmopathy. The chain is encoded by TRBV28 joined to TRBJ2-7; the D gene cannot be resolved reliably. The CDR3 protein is CASSFRTYEQYF. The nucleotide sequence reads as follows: TGTGCCAGCAGTTTTAGAACCTACGAGCAGTACTTC.